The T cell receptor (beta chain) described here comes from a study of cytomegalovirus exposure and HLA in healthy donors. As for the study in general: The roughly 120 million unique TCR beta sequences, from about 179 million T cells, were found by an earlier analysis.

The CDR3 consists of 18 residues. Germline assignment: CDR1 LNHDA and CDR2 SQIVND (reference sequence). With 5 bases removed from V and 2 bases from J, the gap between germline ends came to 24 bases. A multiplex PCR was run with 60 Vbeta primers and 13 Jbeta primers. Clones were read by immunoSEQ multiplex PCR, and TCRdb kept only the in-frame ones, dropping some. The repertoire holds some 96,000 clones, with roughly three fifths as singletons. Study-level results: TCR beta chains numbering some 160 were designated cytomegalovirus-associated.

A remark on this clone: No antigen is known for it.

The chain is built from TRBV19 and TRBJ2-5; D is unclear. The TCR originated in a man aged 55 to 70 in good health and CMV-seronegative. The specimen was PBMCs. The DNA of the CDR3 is TGTGCCAGTAGTTTTTCCCTGACGGGTTCCCCCCCACAAGAGACCCAGTACTTC. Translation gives CASSFSLTGSPPQETQYF.